Included here is one T cell receptor beta chain sequence, with context. The target antigen is unknown. Germline loops: CDR1 SGHTS, CDR2 YDEGEE. Trimming stripped 7 bases from V and 11 bases from J, with 18 bases between. CDR3 length: 12 amino acids. Sampling under 12 ml of fresh peripheral blood provided the PBMCs. This sample was taken from a study of Graves' ophthalmopathy and Graves' hyperthyroidism. Investigators amplified TCR beta CDR3 regions from RNA transcripts. HTBI-primed RT-PCR formed the first round, and a multiplex PCR formed the second. TCRdb ran MiXCR on the multiplex PCR reads and lists one entry per CDR3 protein. The sample contains over 45,000 distinct CDR3 sequences, 50% of which appear only once. Overall study findings and caveats: Ophthalmopathy progression prediction by the model yielded a sensitivity of approximately 68% and a specificity of roughly 72%.

The sequence came from an adult man with Graves' ophthalmopathy. The sequenced material came from peripheral blood. This rearrangement joins TRBV5-8 to TRBJ1-2; D perhaps matches TRBD1 (6 bases). The DNA of the CDR3 is TGTGCCAGCCAAAGACAGGACAGAGGATACACCTTC. Encoded protein: CASQRQDRGYTF.